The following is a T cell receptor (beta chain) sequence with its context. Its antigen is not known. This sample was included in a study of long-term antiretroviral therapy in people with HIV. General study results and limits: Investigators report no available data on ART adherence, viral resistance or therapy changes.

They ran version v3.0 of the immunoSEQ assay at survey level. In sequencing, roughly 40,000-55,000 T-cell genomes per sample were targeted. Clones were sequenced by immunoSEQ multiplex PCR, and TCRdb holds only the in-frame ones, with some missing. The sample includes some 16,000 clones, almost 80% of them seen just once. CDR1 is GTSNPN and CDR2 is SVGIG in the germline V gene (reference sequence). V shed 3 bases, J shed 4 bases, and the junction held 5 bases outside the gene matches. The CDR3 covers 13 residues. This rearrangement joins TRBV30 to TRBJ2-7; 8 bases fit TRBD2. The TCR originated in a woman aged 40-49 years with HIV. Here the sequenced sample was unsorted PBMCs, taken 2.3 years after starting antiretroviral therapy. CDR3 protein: CAWRELAEYEQYF. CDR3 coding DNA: TGTGCCTGGAGGGAACTAGCGGAGTACGAGCAGTACTTC.